The 21 T cell receptor beta chains reported below all come from one sample, sequenced in a study of CD8 T cells in Susac syndrome. RNA, at roughly 0.45 to 1 ug, was reverse transcribed with random hexamers. TCRdb fed the immunoSEQ multiplex PCR reads into MiXCR, producing one record per CDR3 protein. The table records about 250,000 distinct CDR3 sequences, 93% of them present only once. The sample consisted of CD4+ T cells from PBMCs. The receptors stem from a human donor with multiple sclerosis.

The table lists this clonotype with a count of one. The rearrangement joins TRBV20-1 to TRBJ2-3; TRBD2 matches at 10 bases. Losses at the gene ends were 5 bases for V and 4 bases for J; bases not matched to a gene: 6. CDR1 and CDR2 (germline): DFQATT, SNEGSKA (reference sequence). The CDR3 contains 14 residues. The CDR3, as DNA: TGCAGTGCTGCCGGGACTAGCGAGGCAGATACGCAGTATTTT. The encoded protein is CSAAGTSEADTQYF.

The J gene is TRBJ1-2, the V gene TRBV20-1, with a weak D call TRBD1 (6 bases). The CDR3 has 15 amino acids. V was shortened by 0 bases and J by 1 base, with 12 bases between the two germline ends. Germline values: CDR1 DFQATT, CDR2 SNEGSKA (reference sequence). The CDR3 spells CSARDGTQLNYGYTF. DNA of the CDR3: TGCAGTGCTAGAGACGGGACACAGCTTAACTATGGCTACACCTTC.

CDR3 region: CATSLRGRSYEQYV. CDR3 bases: TGTGCCACCAGCCTCAGGGGGCGATCCTACGAGCAGTACGTC. The chain is built from TRBV15 and TRBJ2-7, with 8 bases fitting TRBD1. J gave up 1 base and V 5 bases, and 4 bases lay outside the gene matches. This CDR3 has 14 residues. Germline CDR1 reads LNHNV; CDR2 reads YYDKDF (reference sequence).

The chain recombines TRBV5-6 with TRBJ2-7; no clear D gene. The CDR3 runs to 15 residues. V was clipped by 0 bases and J by 0 bases, with 10 bases between them. Germline-derived CDR1 and CDR2 are SGHDT and YYEEEE. The CDR3 DNA reads TGTGCCAGCAGCTTGGTCTCCATCCTCTCCTACGAGCAGTACTTC. It codes for CASSLVSILSYEQYF. Filled out from reference TRBV5-6 and TRBJ2-7, the complete variable domain reads DAGVTQSPTHLIKTRGQQVTLRCSPKSGHDTVSWYQQALGQGPQFIFQYYEEEERQRGNFPDRFSGHQFPNYSSELNVNALLLGDSALYLCASSLVSILSYEQYFGPGTRLTVT.

V gene TRBV29-1 combines with J gene TRBJ2-5, with D possibly TRBD1 on 8 matching bases. V lost 6 bases and J lost 5, with 16 bases in between. Germline V lookup: CDR1 SQVTM, CDR2 ANQGSEA. The length of the CDR3 is 13 residues. CDR3 sequence reads: CSVGGQGAETQYF. The CDR3 nucleotides read TGCAGCGTGGGGGGGCAGGGGGCCGAGACCCAGTACTTC.

This chain links TRBV20-1 with TRBJ2-1, with D tentatively TRBD2 (6 bases). The CDR3 is 13 amino acids. CDR1 is DFQATT, CDR2 SNEGSKA, per germline (reference sequence). V was cut by 1 base and J by 6 bases, with 10 bases left in between. Here the CDR3 DNA reads TGCAGTGCTAGAGTCACTAGCCCCAATGAGCAGTTCTTC. Protein product: CSARVTSPNEQFF.

This rearrangement joins TRBV12-3 or TRBV12-4 to TRBJ1-5, with D possibly TRBD1 on 5 matching bases. V lost 5 bases and J lost 7, with 12 bases in between. The CDR3 has 13 residues. CDR3 sequence reads: CASSLTVFQPQHF. The CDR3 DNA follows: TGTGCCAGCAGTCTGACAGTTTTCCAGCCCCAGCATTTT.

The chain carries TRBV30 and TRBJ2-2; D is perhaps TRBD1 (5 bases). With 4 bases removed from V and 0 bases from J, the gap between germline ends came to 9 bases. The CDR3 is made up of 14 amino acids. CDR1 GTSNPN and CDR2 SVGIG come from the germline V gene (reference sequence). CDR3 nucleotides: TGTGCCTGGAAGGGGCAGACGAACACCGGGGAGCTGTTTTTT. This sequence encodes CAWKGQTNTGELFF.

In this sample, this clonotype turned up once. The rearrangement joins TRBV4-1 to TRBJ2-5; D call uncertain. The CDR3 runs 12 residues. Trimming left V 2 bases short and J 9 bases short, with 10 bases between. Germline-derived CDR1 and CDR2 are MGHRA and YSYEKL. This chain's CDR3 is CASSQPAGPQYF. CDR3 sequence (DNA): TGCGCCAGCAGCCAACCTGCCGGTCCCCAGTACTTC.

CDR3 residues: CSAGDQPQHF. In nucleotides, the CDR3 is TGCAGTGCTGGGGATCAGCCCCAGCATTTT. The chain combines TRBV20-1 with TRBJ1-5; no clear D gene. Trimming pared 5 bases from V and 5 bases from J, leaving 4 bases between. CDR1 is DFQATT, CDR2 SNEGSKA, per germline (reference sequence). The CDR3 length is 10 residues.

The rearrangement links TRBV12-3 or TRBV12-4 to TRBJ2-5, with D perhaps TRBD1 (8 bases). V was trimmed by 5 bases and J by 5 bases, leaving 21 bases between them. The CDR3 contains 16 residues. The chain's CDR3 is CASSPAGQAGEETQYF. The CDR3 DNA is TGTGCCAGCAGTCCAGCGGGACAGGCTGGGGAGGAGACCCAGTACTTC.

The chain joins TRBV5-1 to TRBJ2-1; 10 bases map to TRBD1. The length of the CDR3 is 15 residues. V lost 7 bases and J lost 4; bases outside the gene matches: 8. Germline values: CDR1 SGHRS, CDR2 YFSETQ. CDR3 residues: CASRRQGANYNEQFF. CDR3 nucleotide sequence: TGCGCCAGCCGGCGACAGGGGGCTAATTACAATGAGCAGTTCTTC.

V gene TRBV3-1 combines with J gene TRBJ2-5; 12 bases map to TRBD1. The CDR3 is 17 amino acids. Trimming cost V 4 bases and J 2 bases; bases outside gene matches: 8. Germline CDR1 is LGHDT and CDR2 is YNNKEL (reference sequence). The CDR3, as DNA: TGTGCCAGCAGCCTGCCGGGACAGGGGGCCCCTCAAGAGACCCAGTACTTC. As protein: CASSLPGQGAPQETQYF.

The chain employs TRBV5-6 and TRBJ2-1; D unresolved. V lost 2 bases to trimming and J lost 5 bases, with 14 bases between them. CDR1 SGHDT and CDR2 YYEEEE come from the germline V gene. The CDR3 is 15 amino acids. Here the CDR3 reads CASSFEPRNDNEQFF. CDR3 coding DNA: TGTGCCAGCAGCTTTGAACCGCGGAACGACAATGAGCAGTTCTTC.

The V call is TRBV4-2, the J call TRBJ2-1; no reliable D call. The germline V and J ends were trimmed by 0 bases and 9 bases, with 12 bases remaining between them. Germline V CDR1 and CDR2: LGHNA, YNFKEQ. The CDR3 length is 14 residues. The DNA for the CDR3 is TGTGCCAGCAGCCAAGAGCCTCAATGGGGTGAGCAGTTCTTC. Its protein is CASSQEPQWGEQFF.

The chain joins TRBV12-3 or TRBV12-4 to TRBJ1-1; 7 nucleotides line up with TRBD1. CDR3 size: 13 residues. After removal of 7 bases from V and 10 bases from J, the junction contained 12 bases not matched to a gene. CDR3 nucleotide sequence: TGTGCCAGCACCGGACAGGCCCAGGGGGTAGCTTTCTTT. Residues: CASTGQAQGVAFF.

The chain uses TRBV7-8 and TRBJ2-3; unclear D gene. The V and J ends lost 1 base and 12 bases respectively, with 17 bases between them. The CDR3 consists of 14 residues. Germline V gene sequence: CDR1 SGHVS, CDR2 FQNEAQ. CDR3 nucleotides: TGTGCCAGCAGCTTAGGGCAAGAGGTGGGGATTCAGTATTTT. Amino acid sequence: CASSLGQEVGIQYF.

This clonotype has only one observation. This chain uses TRBV28 with TRBJ1-6; TRBD1 is a possible D gene (5 bases). CDR1 is MDHEN, CDR2 SYDVKM, per germline. V was clipped by 5 bases and J by 6 bases, with 5 bases between them. The CDR3 contains 12 residues. The CDR3 DNA is TGTGCCAGCAGTCAGGGTAATTCACCCCTCCACTTT. Translated, it gives CASSQGNSPLHF.

The chain uses TRBV30 and TRBJ2-5; D may be TRBD1 (6 bases). The CDR3 has 19 amino acids. Trimming took 4 bases from V and 4 from J, leaving 31 bases between them. The germline V gene encodes CDR1 GTSNPN and CDR2 SVGIG (reference sequence). The CDR3 loop is CAWNRGQGPDNPLSETQYF. The CDR3 coding sequence is TGTGCCTGGAACCGAGGGCAGGGGCCGGATAATCCCCTCTCAGAGACCCAGTACTTC.

This chain joins TRBV10-3 and TRBJ2-5; 7 bases are a match to TRBD1. V was pared by 0 bases and J by 5 bases, with 6 bases of the junction left unmatched. There are 15 residues in the CDR3. Germline CDR1 reads ENHRY; CDR2 reads SYGVKD. The CDR3 sequence is CAISESRQGRETQYF. The CDR3 DNA reads as TGTGCCATCAGTGAGTCGCGACAGGGCCGGGAGACCCAGTACTTC.

This clonotype was detected a few times. The chain is built from TRBV14 and TRBJ1-1; 10 bases fit TRBD1. The V gene end was trimmed by 3 bases and the J gene end by 5 bases; junction bases not matched to a gene: 6. There are 15 residues in the CDR3. Germline lookup yields CDR1 SGHDN and CDR2 FVKESK. CDR3 loop: CASSQRTGGMTEAFF. CDR3 coding DNA: TGTGCCAGCAGCCAGAGGACAGGGGGTATGACTGAAGCTTTCTTT.